This TCR beta chain was recorded in a study of brain T cells in children with intractable seizures. This table comes from immunoSEQ multiplex PCR, and its TCRdb copy is limited to in-frame clones, with some not included. The repertoire has about 110,000 clones, 90% to 95% of them found once; the top ten carry about 3.8%. V dropped 6 bases and J dropped 8; count of bases not matched to a gene: 10. Germline V gene sequence: CDR1 MGHRA, CDR2 YSYEKL. The CDR3 spans 14 residues. Surgery cases with the highest brain T cell transcript signatures were chosen for sequencing. Patients received at least one anti-epileptic drug before surgery.

The TCR comes from a boy less than two years old with hemimegalencephaly and intractable seizures. The sequences come from peripheral blood, collected at surgery. V is TRBV4-1 and J is TRBJ2-1, with 7 nucleotides matching TRBD1. The CDR3 is CASRTTGAFDEQFF. The CDR3 nucleotides read TGCGCCAGCAGGACAACAGGGGCCTTCGATGAGCAGTTCTTC.